Listed here are 32 T cell receptor beta chains from one sample, sequenced in a study of shared clonotypes between healthy human individuals. Method: immunoSEQ multiplex PCR; TCRdb's copy keeps in-frame clones and lacks some. The sample includes approximately 1,500,000 clones, approximately 96% of them seen just once. The sample taken for sequencing was naive CD4+ T cells sorted from blood. The subset is: CD45RA+ positively selected. The receptors here all came from a man aged 30 to 45 in good health.

The gene calls are TRBV9 and TRBJ2-4; perhaps TRBD2 as D (6 bases). V was pared by 2 bases and J by 2 bases, with 20 bases between. The CDR3 spans 18 residues. Per germline, CDR1 SGDLS and CDR2 YYNGEE. CDR3 protein: CASSVNSDREFSKNIQYF. The CDR3, as DNA: TGTGCCAGCAGCGTCAACTCGGACCGGGAGTTTTCCAAAAACATTCAGTACTTC.

Of note for this clone: Other DNA sequences in this specimen translate into the identical CDR3. The V gene is TRBV9, the J gene TRBJ2-5; D gene ambiguous. Trimming took off 3 bases at V and 2 bases at J, with 8 bases between the two ends. Germline CDR1 and CDR2: SGDLS and YYNGEE. The CDR3 runs 13 residues. The CDR3 DNA follows: TGTGCCAGCAGCGCCGGACCGCAAGAGACCCAGTACTTC. This translates into CASSAGPQETQYF. The variable domain in full, completed from reference TRBV9 and TRBJ2-5, reads DSGVTQTPKHLITATGQRVTLRCSPRSGDLSVYWYQQSLDQGLQFLIQYYNGEERAKGNILERFSAQQFPDLHSELNLSSLELGDSALYFCASSAGPQETQYFGPGTRLLVL.

V usage is TRBV14 and J usage is TRBJ2-7; TRBD2 agrees at 7 bases. Losses at the gene ends were 1 base for V and 3 bases for J; bases not matched to a gene: 6. CDR3 length: 15 residues. Looked up from germline, CDR1 is SGHDN and CDR2 is FVKESK. CDR3 in DNA: TGTGCCAGCAGCCAAGTAGGGGAGGGATTCTACGAGCAGTACTTC. Amino acid sequence: CASSQVGEGFYEQYF. The full variable domain, with the rest looked up from reference TRBV14 and TRBJ2-7, is EAGVTQFPSHSVIEKGQTVTLRCDPISGHDNLYWYRRVMGKEIKFLLHFVKESKQDESGMPNNRFLAERTGGTYSTLKVQPAELEDSGVYFCASSQVGEGFYEQYFGPGTRLTVT.

The chain carries TRBV6-1 and TRBJ2-7; 10 bases agree with TRBD1. The J segment lost 1 base and the V segment lost 7 bases, leaving 4 bases of the junction unmatched. Germline-derived CDR1 and CDR2 are MNHNS and SASEGT. The CDR3 runs to 14 residues. As DNA, the CDR3 is TGTGCCAGCACTCGACAGGGGGCGTCCTACGAGCAGTACTTC. It translates to CASTRQGASYEQYF.

This clone was detected once. The chain carries TRBV5-1 and TRBJ2-5, with 8 bases that match TRBD2. The CDR3 contains 16 residues. Germline V gene sequence: CDR1 SGHRS, CDR2 YFSETQ. V was pared by 1 base and J by 5 bases, with 10 bases of the junction left unmatched. The CDR3 sequence: CASSLTPSGLAETQYF. The CDR3 bases are TGCGCCAGCAGCTTGACGCCTAGCGGGTTGGCTGAGACCCAGTACTTC. Variable domain in full (rest from reference TRBV5-1 and TRBJ2-5): KAGVTQTPRYLIKTRGQQVTLSCSPISGHRSVSWYQQTPGQGLQFLFEYFSETQRNKGNFPGRFSGRQFSNSRSEMNVSTLELGDSALYLCASSLTPSGLAETQYFGPGTRLLVL.

With regard to this clone: In the same sample, other DNA sequences code for this CDR3. Here the CDR3 DNA reads TGTGCCAGCAGCTCCCCTAATCAGCCCCAGCATTTT. This gives the protein CASSSPNQPQHF. V usage is TRBV7-2 and J usage is TRBJ1-5; D is ambiguous. V dropped 4 bases and J dropped 4 bases, with 5 bases sitting between them. The CDR3 consists of 12 residues. Germline assignment: CDR1 SGHTA and CDR2 FQGNSA.

In this sample, this clone turned up once. Other nucleotide sequences from this sample produce the same CDR3. CDR3 loop: CASSLESSGANVLTF. The CDR3 DNA reads TGTGCCAGCAGCTTGGAGTCGTCTGGGGCCAACGTCCTGACTTTC. The V call is TRBV5-4, the J call TRBJ2-6, with D unresolved. CDR1 is SGHNT and CDR2 is YYREEE in the germline V gene (reference sequence). The CDR3 loop spans 15 amino acids. Trimming took 0 bases from V and 1 from J, leaving 5 bases between them.

The chain combines TRBV7-2 with TRBJ2-7; D is unclear. The CDR3 covers 13 residues. CDR1 SGHTA and CDR2 FQGNSA come from the germline V gene. V was shortened by 5 bases and J by 1 base, with 9 bases between the two germline ends. CDR3 bases: TGTGCCAGCAGCACCCGGCCGTCCTACGAGCAGTACTTC. It is translated as CASSTRPSYEQYF.

The gene calls are TRBV10-2 and TRBJ1-3, with TRBD1 matching 8 bases. The germline V gene has CDR1 WSHSY and CDR2 SAAADI. The V segment lost 3 bases and the J segment 8 bases; nucleotides outside the gene matches: 6. This CDR3 contains 14 residues. The CDR3 nucleotides are TGCGCCAGCAGTGATGGCAGGGGGCTAGACACCATATATTTT. Protein sequence: CASSDGRGLDTIYF.

V usage is TRBV5-1 and J usage is TRBJ2-7, with 9 positions matching TRBD2. The CDR3 sequence is 16 residues long. Germline V gene data show CDR1 as SGHRS and CDR2 as YFSETQ. V lost 4 bases to trimming and J lost 2 bases; unmatched junction nucleotides: 10. This CDR3 is CASSPAVLAGTYEQYF. The CDR3, as DNA: TGCGCCAGCAGCCCGGCGGTCCTAGCGGGAACCTACGAGCAGTACTTC.

The rearrangement uses TRBV18 and TRBJ2-7, with D possibly being TRBD1 (6 bases). Germline assignment: CDR1 KGHSH and CDR2 LQKENI. This CDR3 spans 15 amino acids. The V gene lost 2 bases and the J gene lost 0 bases, with 11 bases spanning the gap. In DNA, the CDR3 is TGTGCCAGCTCACCAATGACAGGAACCTCCTACGAGCAGTACTTC. It codes for CASSPMTGTSYEQYF.

In this sample, this clone turned up a few times. This chain links TRBV5-1 with TRBJ2-7; D perhaps matches TRBD2 (5 bases). This CDR3 spans 14 amino acids. V lost 4 bases and J lost 3, with 14 bases in between. Germline lookup yields CDR1 SGHRS and CDR2 YFSETQ. The CDR3 loop is CASSPWERSYEQYF. The CDR3 DNA reads as TGCGCCAGCAGCCCCTGGGAGAGAAGCTACGAGCAGTACTTC.

The rearrangement uses TRBV19 and TRBJ1-5, with 7 positions matching TRBD1. The CDR3 is 15 amino acids. Trimming at V came to 5 bases and at J to 3 bases, leaving 7 bases not matched to a gene. CDR1 LNHDA and CDR2 SQIVND come from the germline V gene (reference sequence). The CDR3 region is CASSARDRPNQPQHF. The CDR3 DNA sequence: TGTGCCAGTAGTGCCCGGGACAGACCCAATCAGCCCCAGCATTTT. The full variable domain, its missing parts supplied by reference TRBV19 and TRBJ1-5, is DGGITQSPKYLFRKEGQNVTLSCEQNLNHDAMYWYRQDPGQGLRLIYYSQIVNDFQKGDIAEGYSVSREKKESFPLTVTSAQKNPTAFYLCASSARDRPNQPQHFGDGTRLSIL.

V gene TRBV7-2 combines with J gene TRBJ2-5; 9 bases agree with TRBD1. CDR3 length: 13 residues. CDR1 and CDR2 (germline): SGHTA, FQGNSA. The V segment lost 11 bases and the J segment 4 bases; nucleotides outside the gene matches: 8. CDR3 loop: CAAGTGFGETQYF. DNA for the CDR3: TGTGCCGCGGGGACAGGGTTCGGAGAGACCCAGTACTTC.

The rearrangement links TRBV27 to TRBJ2-7; 9 nucleotides match TRBD1. The V gene end was trimmed by 5 bases and the J gene end by 4 bases; junction bases not matched to a gene: 9. Per germline, CDR1 MNHEY and CDR2 SMNVEV (reference sequence). This CDR3 region has 15 residues. CDR3 nucleotides: TGTGCCAGCAGTATCCGGACAGGGGAGCGGTACGAGCAGTACTTC. Its translation: CASSIRTGERYEQYF.

The V call is TRBV30, the J call TRBJ1-2; no firm D call. V was cut by 7 bases and J by 7 bases, with 10 bases left in between. The CDR3 has 10 amino acids. The V gene's germline CDR1 is GTSNPN and CDR2 SVGIG (reference sequence). The CDR3 reads CASGHGGYTF. As DNA, the CDR3 is TGTGCCTCTGGGCATGGTGGCTACACCTTC.

This clone appeared once. This is likely a read error, given that the CDR3 carries no conserved phenylalanine or tryptophan at its end. The DNA is left out, because the CDR3 cannot be placed on it with certainty; the CDR3 is given as TCRdb lists it. The chain couples TRBV5-8 to TRBJ1-2; the table assigns TRBD1, which was not confirmed against the DNA. Termini included, the CDR3 measures 8 amino acids. Germline CDR1 is SGHTS and CDR2 is YDEGEE. CDR3 region: CASSWGWA.

J is TRBJ2-1 and V is TRBV7-9; TRBD2 matches at 14 bases. J was trimmed by 6 bases and V by 2 bases; bases with no gene match: 6. Germline V gene lookup returns CDR1 SEHNR and CDR2 FQNEAQ (reference sequence). This CDR3 has 17 amino acids. The CDR3, as DNA: TGTGCCAGCAGCTTACCCCCGGGACTAGCGGGAGCCAATGAGCAGTTCTTC. It encodes CASSLPPGLAGANEQFF.

The chain employs TRBV2 and TRBJ2-7; 7 bases fit TRBD2. This CDR3 has 14 amino acids. V dropped 4 bases and J dropped 2; count of bases not matched to a gene: 5. In germline, CDR1 is SNHLY, CDR2 FYNNEI. CDR3 loop: CASSAQLAAYEQYF. The CDR3 nucleotides are TGTGCCAGCAGTGCCCAGCTAGCGGCCTACGAGCAGTACTTC.

The chain uses TRBV19 and TRBJ2-1, with 7 bases matching TRBD2. Germline values: CDR1 LNHDA, CDR2 SQIVND (reference sequence). The CDR3 spans 13 residues. J was trimmed by 8 bases and V by 3 bases; bases with no gene match: 4. The CDR3 spells CASSIPLADEQFF. Written as DNA, the CDR3 is TGTGCCAGTAGTATCCCGCTAGCGGATGAGCAGTTCTTC.

The gene calls are TRBV25-1 and TRBJ1-2, with TRBD1 matching 7 bases. J lost 10 bases, V lost 2 bases, and 19 bases had no gene match. The CDR3 is made up of 17 amino acids. Germline V gives CDR1 MGHDK, CDR2 SYGVNS. The CDR3 sequence is CASSEEGTVGWLIDYTF. Written as DNA, the CDR3 is TGTGCCAGCAGTGAAGAAGGGACAGTGGGTTGGTTGATAGACTACACCTTC.

In nucleotides, the CDR3 is TGTGCCAGTAGTAGGACAGGGGAAGGCTACGAGCAGTACTTC. Translated, it gives CASSRTGEGYEQYF. The V and J genes are TRBV19 and TRBJ2-7, with 9 nucleotides matching TRBD1. The CDR3 sequence is 14 residues long. Germline trimming cut 4 bases from V and 3 bases from J; bases unmatched to any gene: 4. Germline lookup yields CDR1 LNHDA and CDR2 SQIVND (reference sequence).

V usage is TRBV2 and J usage is TRBJ2-1; 9 bases line up with TRBD2. Per the germline V gene, CDR1 is SNHLY and CDR2 is FYNNEI. CDR3 length: 15 residues. V gave up 4 bases and J gave up 7 bases; unmatched junction bases: 8. CDR3 in DNA: TGTGCCAGCAGTGTTAGCGGGAGCCGTGGGAATGAGCAGTTCTTC. As protein: CASSVSGSRGNEQFF. The whole variable domain, remainder taken from reference TRBV2 and TRBJ2-1, is EPEVTQTPSHQVTQMGQEVILRCVPISNHLYFYWYRQILGQKVEFLVSFYNNEISEKSEIFDDQFSVERPDGSNFTLKIRSTKLEDSAMYFCASSVSGSRGNEQFFGPGTRLTVL.

V and J are TRBV28 and TRBJ1-5; the D gene is possibly TRBD1 (5 bases). Trimming shortened V by 10 bases and J by 2 bases, and 12 bases separated the two germline ends. Germline loops: CDR1 MDHEN, CDR2 SYDVKM. This CDR3 comprises 13 residues. The CDR3 loop is CATRDGGNQPQHF. The CDR3 DNA reads as TGTGCCACTCGGGACGGCGGCAATCAGCCCCAGCATTTT.

This chain connects TRBV2 to TRBJ2-1, with D perhaps matching TRBD2 (6 bases). Germline V gene data show CDR1 as SNHLY and CDR2 as FYNNEI. The CDR3 covers 16 residues. Trimming shortened V by 1 base and J by 3 bases, and 13 bases separated the two germline ends. CDR3 loop: CASSEVRLAVYNEQFF. Here the CDR3 DNA reads TGTGCCAGCAGTGAAGTTCGATTAGCGGTCTACAATGAGCAGTTCTTC.

This clone was picked up one time. Other DNA sequences in the sample encode the same CDR3. V is TRBV2 and J is TRBJ2-2; TRBD1 matches at 8 bases. CDR1 is SNHLY and CDR2 is FYNNEI in the germline V gene. The CDR3 is 14 amino acids. V shed 8 bases and J 0 bases; nucleotides not matched to a gene: 2. CDR3 coding DNA: TGTGCCAGCCGGGACAGGACGAACACCGGGGAGCTGTTTTTT. This codes for CASRDRTNTGELFF.

The genes are TRBV4-1 and TRBJ2-1; TRBD2 agrees at 7 bases. Germline CDR1 reads MGHRA; CDR2 reads YSYEKL. With V trimmed by 1 base and J by 8 bases, 2 bases remained unmatched. CDR3 length equals 13 residues. The DNA of the CDR3 is TGCGCCAGCAGCCAAGCGGGAGGCTATGAGCAGTTCTTC. This codes for CASSQAGGYEQFF.

Written as DNA, the CDR3 is TGTGCCAGCAGCTTTGGAGGACTAGTGGGTGGTGAGCAGTTCTTC. Translation gives CASSFGGLVGGEQFF. The J gene is TRBJ2-1, the V gene TRBV7-3; TRBD2 aligns across 7 bases. Germline CDR1 and CDR2: SGHTA and FQGTGA. V trimming: 3 bases; J trimming: 9 bases; junction bases outside the gene matches: 11. The CDR3 spans 15 residues.

The rearrangement uses TRBV27 and TRBJ2-5; D not certain. This CDR3 has 14 residues. V lost 0 bases and J 5 bases, leaving 10 bases between the germline ends. Germline values: CDR1 MNHEY, CDR2 SMNVEV (reference sequence). CDR3 sequence (DNA): TGTGCCAGCAGTTTATCGTGGGCGGCGGAGACCCAGTACTTC. Its protein product is CASSLSWAAETQYF.

This rearrangement joins TRBV6-4 to TRBJ1-2; D is ambiguous. The CDR3 contains 13 residues. Trimming cost V 0 bases and J 2 bases, with 4 bases left between them. The germline CDR1 and CDR2 sequences are MRHNA and SNTAGT. The CDR3, as DNA: TGTGCCAGCAGTGACTCCCCAAACTATGGCTACACCTTC. It translates to CASSDSPNYGYTF.

This clone was seen once. The J gene is TRBJ1-2, the V gene TRBV7-2, with 11 positions matching TRBD1. The CDR3 sequence is 14 residues long. Germline loops: CDR1 SGHTA, CDR2 FQGNSA. V was pared by 5 bases and J by 7 bases, with 6 bases of the junction left unmatched. CDR3 in DNA: TGTGCCAGCAGCCTAGGACAGGGGGCACGTGGCTACACCTTC. This sequence encodes CASSLGQGARGYTF.

The chain uses TRBV4-3 and TRBJ1-1; the match to TRBD1 covers 7 bases. The CDR3 has 17 amino acids. Germline V gene data show CDR1 as LGHNA and CDR2 as YSLEER. V shed 0 bases, J shed 6 bases, and the junction held 13 bases outside the gene matches. The CDR3 loop is CASSQDLTGQEGSEAFF. The CDR3 DNA is TGCGCCAGCAGCCAAGATCTTACAGGACAGGAGGGGTCTGAAGCTTTCTTT.